These 26 T cell receptor beta chains originate from one sample sequenced in a study of blood T cell repertoires in COVID-19. The method was immunoSEQ multiplex PCR; TCRdb's version includes in-frame clones alone and lacks a portion of them. The data contain roughly 100,000 clones, approximately 86% of them singletons. The sequenced sample was peripheral blood. The receptors were sampled from a woman in her fifties or sixties with COVID-19, enrolled during active disease.

The J gene is TRBJ2-5, the V gene TRBV15; TRBD1 might be the D (6 bases). V gave up 2 bases and J gave up 2 bases, with 6 bases separating them. The germline gives CDR1 LNHNV, CDR2 YYDKDF (reference sequence). This CDR3 has 13 amino acids. The CDR3 region is CATSRQGQETQYF. Here the CDR3 DNA reads TGTGCCACCAGCAGACAGGGGCAAGAGACCCAGTACTTC. The variable domain in full, with the rest retrieved from reference TRBV15 and TRBJ2-5, is DAMVIQNPRYQVTQFGKPVTLSCSQTLNHNVMYWYQQKSSQAPKLLFHYYDKDFNNEADTPDNFQSRRPNTSFCFLDIRSPGLGDTAMYLCATSRQGQETQYFGPGTRLLVL.

DNA for the CDR3: TGTGCCAGCAGCCCATCAGTAGGGGGCCTTAGCAATCAGCCCCAGCATTTT. Its protein product is CASSPSVGGLSNQPQHF. V usage is TRBV9 and J usage is TRBJ1-5; 7 nucleotides match TRBD1. Germline V lookup: CDR1 SGDLS, CDR2 YYNGEE. This CDR3 is 17 amino acids long. The trim removed 4 bases at V and 0 bases at J, leaving 10 bases unmatched. The full variable domain, rest sourced from reference TRBV9 and TRBJ1-5, is DSGVTQTPKHLITATGQRVTLRCSPRSGDLSVYWYQQSLDQGLQFLIQYYNGEERAKGNILERFSAQQFPDLHSELNLSSLELGDSALYFCASSPSVGGLSNQPQHFGDGTRLSIL.

This clone was recorded a few times. V usage is TRBV7-9 and J usage is TRBJ1-2; TRBD1 is a possible D gene (5 bases). Germline CDR1 and CDR2: SEHNR and FQNEAQ (reference sequence). Trimming removed 5 bases from V and 1 base from J, with 20 bases in between. The length of the CDR3 is 17 residues. The CDR3 DNA is TGTGCCAGCAGCCAGACGGGGGACCGATACCATAACTATGGCTACACCTTC. It translates to CASSQTGDRYHNYGYTF.

In this sample, this clone is medium-sized. The genes are TRBV4-1 and TRBJ1-1; TRBD1 might be the D (5 bases). Deletions cut 9 bases from V and 1 base from J, with 9 bases between. Germline-derived CDR1 and CDR2 are MGHRA and YSYEKL. CDR3 length: 12 amino acids. CDR3 protein: CASRGTNTEAFF. For the CDR3, the DNA is TGCGCCAGTCGGGGGACGAACACTGAAGCTTTCTTT.

V is TRBV2 and J is TRBJ2-2; TRBD1 matches at 7 bases. With 4 bases clipped from V and 6 bases from J, the junction kept 8 bases outside the gene matches. The germline V gene has CDR1 SNHLY and CDR2 FYNNEI. The CDR3 covers 15 residues. The CDR3 nucleotides read TGTGCCAGCAGTGGAGAGACAGGGAAGGCCGGGGAGCTGTTTTTT. Amino acids: CASSGETGKAGELFF.

The chain links TRBV12-2 to TRBJ1-2. TRBV12-2 is a pseudogene. The CDR3 runs 12 residues. CDR3 nucleotide sequence: TGTGCAAGTCGCCCCGGGGTCTATGGCTACACCTTC. It is translated as CASRPGVYGYTF.

This clone was seen once. This chain joins TRBV6-4 and TRBJ2-1; 7 bases fit TRBD2. The CDR3 has 19 residues. Germline lookup yields CDR1 MRHNA and CDR2 SNTAGT. With V trimmed by 3 bases and J by 0 bases, 14 bases remained unmatched. This chain's CDR3 is CASSEPGWGGDSSYNEQFF. CDR3 nucleotides: TGTGCCAGCAGTGAGCCCGGGTGGGGGGGTGATAGCTCCTACAATGAGCAGTTCTTC.

This sequence joins TRBV5-1 and TRBJ2-1; a possible D gene is TRBD2 (6 bases). V was shortened by 4 bases and J by 6 bases, with 8 bases between the two germline ends. The CDR3 is 12 residues long. Per germline, CDR1 SGHRS and CDR2 YFSETQ. CDR3 region: CASSRESNEQFF. DNA for the CDR3: TGCGCCAGCAGCCGGGAGTCCAATGAGCAGTTCTTC.

The genes are TRBV7-9 and TRBJ2-6, with D tentatively TRBD2 (5 bases). From germline, CDR1 is SEHNR and CDR2 FQNEAQ (reference sequence). V lost 5 bases and J 1 base, leaving 12 bases between the germline ends. The length of the CDR3 is 16 residues. The CDR3 region is CASSPGIRSGANVLTF. CDR3 in DNA: TGTGCCAGCAGCCCCGGGATCAGATCTGGGGCCAACGTCCTGACTTTC.

In its sample, this clone was seen a few times. CDR3 DNA sequence: TGTGCCAGCAGCCAGAGGACTAGCGGGGTCCCCTACAATGAGCAGTTCTTC. It translates to CASSQRTSGVPYNEQFF. The genes are TRBV6-7 and TRBJ2-1; 12 positions match TRBD2. TRBV6-7 is filed as an ORF, its function uncertain. The CDR3 consists of 17 residues. V was pared by 6 bases and J by 2 bases, with 8 bases of the junction left unmatched.

V and J are TRBV7-3 and TRBJ2-5; a possible D gene is TRBD1 (6 bases). Trimming pared 3 bases from V and 0 bases from J, leaving 20 bases between. This CDR3 comprises 18 residues. Germline CDR1 and CDR2: SGHTA and FQGTGA. This CDR3 reads CASSFGRVYRDHQETQYF. The CDR3 DNA reads as TGTGCCAGCAGCTTTGGCCGCGTTTACAGGGACCACCAAGAGACCCAGTACTTC.

There are a few counts of this clone. The chain links TRBV4-1 to TRBJ1-1, with 11 nucleotides matching TRBD1. The germline gives CDR1 MGHRA, CDR2 YSYEKL. V was pared by 7 bases and J by 4 bases, with 2 bases of the junction left unmatched. The CDR3 is made up of 13 amino acids. The CDR3 spells CASTGTGGTEAFF. DNA for the CDR3: TGCGCCAGCACCGGGACAGGGGGCACTGAAGCTTTCTTT.

This chain uses TRBV2 with TRBJ2-2; D perhaps matches TRBD1 (5 bases). V was trimmed by 7 bases and J by 4 bases, leaving 7 bases between them. The CDR3 consists of 12 residues. From germline, CDR1 is SNHLY and CDR2 FYNNEI. The CDR3 region is CASKGVTGELFF. CDR3 bases: TGTGCCAGCAAAGGGGTCACCGGGGAGCTGTTTTTT.

The rearrangement joins TRBV7-2 to TRBJ2-5; TRBD2 agrees at 11 bases. In germline, CDR1 is SGHTA, CDR2 FQGNSA. This CDR3 region has 17 residues. Trimming cost V 5 bases and J 1 base; bases outside gene matches: 9. The DNA of the CDR3 is TGTGCCAGCAGCGACGGGGCTCTAGCGGGGGGCCAAGAGACCCAGTACTTC. Translation gives CASSDGALAGGQETQYF.

J is TRBJ2-2 and V is TRBV18; 8 nucleotides align to TRBD2. This CDR3 has 16 amino acids. The germline gives CDR1 KGHSH, CDR2 LQKENI. The J segment lost 2 bases and the V segment lost 2 bases, leaving 4 bases of the junction unmatched. Here the CDR3 DNA reads TGTGCCAGCTCACCAAGTTTAGCGGGAAACACCGGGGAGCTGTTTTTT. It codes for CASSPSLAGNTGELFF. Filled out from reference TRBV18 and TRBJ2-2, the complete variable domain reads NAGVMQNPRHLVRRRGQEARLRCSPMKGHSHVYWYRQLPEEGLKFMVYLQKENIIDESGMPKERFSAEFPKEGPSILRIQQVVRGDSAAYFCASSPSLAGNTGELFFGEGSRLTVL.

The chain couples TRBV28 to TRBJ1-2; TRBD1 matches 9 bases. Germline CDR1 reads MDHEN; CDR2 reads SYDVKM. With V trimmed by 5 bases and J by 8 bases, 6 bases remained unmatched. This CDR3 is built from 13 residues. The CDR3 region has the DNA TGTGCCAGCAGTCGACAGGGGGTTGGAGGCTACACCTTC. Encoded protein: CASSRQGVGGYTF.

J is TRBJ1-2 and V is TRBV5-5, with unresolved D. Trimming took off 7 bases at V and 0 bases at J, with 7 bases between the two ends. CDR3 size: 12 residues. Looked up from germline, CDR1 is SGHKS and CDR2 is YYEKEE (reference sequence). The CDR3 is CASHDSNYGYTF. The CDR3 DNA sequence: TGTGCCAGCCACGACTCTAACTATGGCTACACCTTC.

This clone was observed a handful of times. The chain is built from TRBV3-1 (or the pseudogene TRBV3-2) and TRBJ2-2, with 7 bases aligning to TRBD1. The V segment lost 5 bases and the J segment 1 base; nucleotides outside the gene matches: 1. In germline, CDR1 is LGHDT, CDR2 YNNKEL (reference sequence). The CDR3 spans 14 residues. CDR3 in DNA: TGTGCCAGCAGCGGGGACAGGAACACCGGGGAGCTGTTTTTT. Protein sequence: CASSGDRNTGELFF.

The rearrangement uses TRBV29-1 and TRBJ1-5; D may be TRBD1 (5 bases). Germline V lookup: CDR1 SQVTM, CDR2 ANQGSEA. This CDR3 is 14 amino acids long. The V end was cut by 4 bases, the J end by 2 bases, with 12 bases between. This chain's CDR3 is CSVAEGGGNQPQHF. DNA for the CDR3: TGCAGCGTTGCGGAGGGAGGGGGCAATCAGCCCCAGCATTTT.

The J gene is TRBJ2-7, the V gene TRBV7-2; 11 positions match TRBD2. Germline-derived CDR1 and CDR2 are SGHTA and FQGNSA. This CDR3 contains 14 residues. The V gene end was trimmed by 5 bases and the J gene end by 6 bases; junction bases not matched to a gene: 6. The CDR3 DNA reads TGTGCCAGCAGCGTACTAGCGGGGGTGAGCGAGCAGTACTTC. It encodes CASSVLAGVSEQYF.

The chain has TRBV10-3 and TRBJ1-2, with D uncertain. V was clipped by 4 bases and J by 4 bases, with 19 bases between them. This CDR3 contains 16 residues. Germline V CDR1 and CDR2: ENHRY, SYGVKD. The CDR3 sequence: CAISGGRVLISYGYTF. CDR3 nucleotide sequence: TGTGCCATCAGTGGAGGCCGGGTACTTATCAGCTATGGCTACACCTTC.

This rearrangement joins TRBV5-1 to TRBJ1-6; 7 bases agree with TRBD1. The CDR3 sequence is 16 residues long. CDR1 and CDR2 from the germline V gene are SGHRS and YFSETQ. V dropped 4 bases and J dropped 3; count of bases not matched to a gene: 7. CDR3 coding DNA: TGCGCCAGCAGCCTGGGACAGCGATACTATAATTCACCCCTCCACTTT. Its translation is CASSLGQRYYNSPLHF.

The CDR3: CASRGRGAMNTEAFF. CDR3 nucleotides: TGTGCCAGCAGGGGTCGGGGGGCGATGAACACTGAAGCTTTCTTT. The chain couples TRBV6-5 to TRBJ1-1; D might be TRBD1 (6 bases). The CDR3 runs to 15 residues. Germline CDR1 and CDR2: MNHEY and SVGAGI. The V gene lost 6 bases and the J gene lost 0 bases, with 14 bases spanning the gap.

The rearrangement joins TRBV7-9 to TRBJ2-1; TRBD2 matches at 15 bases. CDR1 SEHNR and CDR2 FQNEAQ come from the germline V gene (reference sequence). V was pared by 8 bases and J by 6 bases, with 2 bases of the junction left unmatched. The CDR3 covers 14 residues. CDR3 protein: CASQGLAGGNEQFF. CDR3 nucleotide sequence: TGTGCCAGCCAGGGACTAGCGGGGGGCAATGAGCAGTTCTTC.

This clone was found once. The chain couples TRBV11-2 to TRBJ2-1; weak D call: TRBD2 (6 bases). The CDR3 covers 18 residues. Germline CDR1 is SGHAT and CDR2 is FQNNGV. Trimming cost V 5 bases and J 1 base, with 21 bases left between them. In DNA form, the CDR3 reads TGTGCCAGCAGCCCCAGTCCGGGGTTGCGGGGATCCTACAATGAGCAGTTCTTC. Its protein product is CASSPSPGLRGSYNEQFF.

The chain uses TRBV7-2 and TRBJ2-7; TRBD1 matches 8 bases. The CDR3 is 13 amino acids. The germline CDR1 and CDR2 sequences are SGHTA and FQGNSA. J lost 3 bases, V lost 4 bases, and 2 bases had no gene match. Written as DNA, the CDR3 is TGTGCCAGCAGCTCGACAGGGGTCTACGAGCAGTACTTC. Protein: CASSSTGVYEQYF. Using reference TRBV7-2 and TRBJ2-7 for the parts outside the CDR3, the full variable domain is GAGVSQSPSNKVTEKGKDVELRCDPISGHTALYWYRQSLGQGLEFLIYFQGNSAPDKSGLPSDRFSAERTGGSVSTLTIQRTQQEDSAVYLCASSSTGVYEQYFGPGTRLTVT.